This T cell receptor beta chain emerged from a study of blood T cell repertoires in COVID-19. Study context: There were acute and convalescent COVID-19 samples, and they came from the United States, Italy and Spain. The cDNA or gDNA used as material had been derived from T cells, B-cell-depleted T cells, or PBMCs.

With 3 bases removed from V and 2 bases from J, the gap between germline ends came to 2 bases. CDR1 MNHEY and CDR2 SMNVEV come from the germline V gene (reference sequence). The CDR3 totals 13 residues. The repertoire was sequenced with immunoSEQ multiplex PCR; TCRdb's copy has only in-frame clones and lacks some. Among about 270,000 clones, 85% to 90% were seen once, and the ten largest hold roughly 4%. The V call is TRBV27, the J call TRBJ2-6; D call uncertain. The sequenced sample consisted of PBMCs or T cells enriched from blood (not recorded which). This receptor was obtained from a woman aged 30 to 39 with acute COVID-19. The CDR3 DNA is TGTGCCAGCAGTTTTACTGGGGCCAACGTCCTGACTTTC. This codes for CASSFTGANVLTF.